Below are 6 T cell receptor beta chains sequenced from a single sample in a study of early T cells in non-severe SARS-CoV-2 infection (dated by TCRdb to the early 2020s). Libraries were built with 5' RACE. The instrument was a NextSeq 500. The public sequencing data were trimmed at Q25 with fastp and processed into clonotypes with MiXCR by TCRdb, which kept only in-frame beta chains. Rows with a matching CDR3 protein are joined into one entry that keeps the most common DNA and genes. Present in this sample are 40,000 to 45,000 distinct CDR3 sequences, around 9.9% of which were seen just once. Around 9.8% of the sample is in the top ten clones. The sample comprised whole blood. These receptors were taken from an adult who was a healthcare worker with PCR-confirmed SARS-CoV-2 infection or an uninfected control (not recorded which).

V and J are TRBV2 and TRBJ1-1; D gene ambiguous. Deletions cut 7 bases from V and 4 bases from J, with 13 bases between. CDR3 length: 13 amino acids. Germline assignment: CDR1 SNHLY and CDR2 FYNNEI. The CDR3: CASTSVLGTEAFF. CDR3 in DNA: TGTGCCAGCACTTCGGTCCTTGGCACTGAAGCTTTCTTT.

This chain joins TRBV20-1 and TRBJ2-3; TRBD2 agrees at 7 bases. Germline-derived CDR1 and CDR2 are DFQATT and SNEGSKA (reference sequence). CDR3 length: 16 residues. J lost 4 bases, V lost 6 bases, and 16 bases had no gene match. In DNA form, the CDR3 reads TGCAGTGCCGGAGGAACCGGGGGGAGCGCCGCAGATACGCAGTATTTT. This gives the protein CSAGGTGGSAADTQYF.

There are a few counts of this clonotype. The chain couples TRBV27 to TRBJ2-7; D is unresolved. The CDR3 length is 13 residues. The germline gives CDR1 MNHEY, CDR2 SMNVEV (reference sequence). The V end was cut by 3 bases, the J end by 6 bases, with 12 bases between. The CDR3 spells CASSLILAGEQYF. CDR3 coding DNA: TGTGCCAGCAGTTTGATACTGGCCGGCGAGCAGTACTTC.

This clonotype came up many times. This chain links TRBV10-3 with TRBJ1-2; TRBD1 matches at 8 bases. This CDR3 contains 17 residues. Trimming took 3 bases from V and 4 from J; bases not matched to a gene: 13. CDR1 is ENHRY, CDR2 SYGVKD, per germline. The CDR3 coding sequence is TGTGCCATCAGTGATCGGGGGCAGGGGGCCCAACTCTATGGCTACACCTTC. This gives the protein CAISDRGQGAQLYGYTF.

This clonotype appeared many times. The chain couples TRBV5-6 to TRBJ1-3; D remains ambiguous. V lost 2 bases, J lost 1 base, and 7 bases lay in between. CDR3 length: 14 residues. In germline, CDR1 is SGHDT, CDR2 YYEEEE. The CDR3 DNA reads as TGTGCCAGCAGCTTAACGTGGTCTGGAAACACCATATATTTT. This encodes CASSLTWSGNTIYF.

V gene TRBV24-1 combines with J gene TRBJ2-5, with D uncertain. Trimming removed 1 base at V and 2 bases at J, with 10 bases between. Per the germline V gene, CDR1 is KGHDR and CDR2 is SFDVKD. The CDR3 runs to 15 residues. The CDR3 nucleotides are TGTGCCACCAGTGATTTATCCGTCGGTCAAGAGACCCAGTACTTC. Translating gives CATSDLSVGQETQYF.